This T cell receptor (beta chain) was recorded in a study of T-cell reconstitution after alpha-beta-depleted transplantation in children. Study-wide results and caveats: Several hundred rapidly expanded clones from non-depleted graft cells reportedly supplied alpha-beta T cells about two months post-transplant.

This clonotype was counted ten times or more. The antigen is unknown. Germline V gene lookup returns CDR1 MNHEY and CDR2 SMNVEV (reference sequence). CDR3 length: 11 amino acids. V was pared by 2 bases and J by 15 bases, with 11 bases between. Researchers prepared the TCRbeta library using unique molecular identifiers, the study reports. TCRdb recomputed calls from the PCR reads with MiXCR, one row per CDR3 protein. This sample has a few hundred thousand distinct CDR3 sequences, with approximately 11% found just once. Sequenced here: PBMCs, sampled before TCRalphabeta/CD19-depleted stem cell transplant. The chain employs TRBV27 and TRBJ2-1, with D possibly being TRBD2 (5 bases). The TCR comes from a child less than two years old with acute myeloid leukemia, due to receive a stem cell transplant. CDR3 sequence: CASSLGWEWFF. The CDR3 region has the DNA TGTGCCAGCAGTTTAGGGTGGGAGTGGTTCTTC.